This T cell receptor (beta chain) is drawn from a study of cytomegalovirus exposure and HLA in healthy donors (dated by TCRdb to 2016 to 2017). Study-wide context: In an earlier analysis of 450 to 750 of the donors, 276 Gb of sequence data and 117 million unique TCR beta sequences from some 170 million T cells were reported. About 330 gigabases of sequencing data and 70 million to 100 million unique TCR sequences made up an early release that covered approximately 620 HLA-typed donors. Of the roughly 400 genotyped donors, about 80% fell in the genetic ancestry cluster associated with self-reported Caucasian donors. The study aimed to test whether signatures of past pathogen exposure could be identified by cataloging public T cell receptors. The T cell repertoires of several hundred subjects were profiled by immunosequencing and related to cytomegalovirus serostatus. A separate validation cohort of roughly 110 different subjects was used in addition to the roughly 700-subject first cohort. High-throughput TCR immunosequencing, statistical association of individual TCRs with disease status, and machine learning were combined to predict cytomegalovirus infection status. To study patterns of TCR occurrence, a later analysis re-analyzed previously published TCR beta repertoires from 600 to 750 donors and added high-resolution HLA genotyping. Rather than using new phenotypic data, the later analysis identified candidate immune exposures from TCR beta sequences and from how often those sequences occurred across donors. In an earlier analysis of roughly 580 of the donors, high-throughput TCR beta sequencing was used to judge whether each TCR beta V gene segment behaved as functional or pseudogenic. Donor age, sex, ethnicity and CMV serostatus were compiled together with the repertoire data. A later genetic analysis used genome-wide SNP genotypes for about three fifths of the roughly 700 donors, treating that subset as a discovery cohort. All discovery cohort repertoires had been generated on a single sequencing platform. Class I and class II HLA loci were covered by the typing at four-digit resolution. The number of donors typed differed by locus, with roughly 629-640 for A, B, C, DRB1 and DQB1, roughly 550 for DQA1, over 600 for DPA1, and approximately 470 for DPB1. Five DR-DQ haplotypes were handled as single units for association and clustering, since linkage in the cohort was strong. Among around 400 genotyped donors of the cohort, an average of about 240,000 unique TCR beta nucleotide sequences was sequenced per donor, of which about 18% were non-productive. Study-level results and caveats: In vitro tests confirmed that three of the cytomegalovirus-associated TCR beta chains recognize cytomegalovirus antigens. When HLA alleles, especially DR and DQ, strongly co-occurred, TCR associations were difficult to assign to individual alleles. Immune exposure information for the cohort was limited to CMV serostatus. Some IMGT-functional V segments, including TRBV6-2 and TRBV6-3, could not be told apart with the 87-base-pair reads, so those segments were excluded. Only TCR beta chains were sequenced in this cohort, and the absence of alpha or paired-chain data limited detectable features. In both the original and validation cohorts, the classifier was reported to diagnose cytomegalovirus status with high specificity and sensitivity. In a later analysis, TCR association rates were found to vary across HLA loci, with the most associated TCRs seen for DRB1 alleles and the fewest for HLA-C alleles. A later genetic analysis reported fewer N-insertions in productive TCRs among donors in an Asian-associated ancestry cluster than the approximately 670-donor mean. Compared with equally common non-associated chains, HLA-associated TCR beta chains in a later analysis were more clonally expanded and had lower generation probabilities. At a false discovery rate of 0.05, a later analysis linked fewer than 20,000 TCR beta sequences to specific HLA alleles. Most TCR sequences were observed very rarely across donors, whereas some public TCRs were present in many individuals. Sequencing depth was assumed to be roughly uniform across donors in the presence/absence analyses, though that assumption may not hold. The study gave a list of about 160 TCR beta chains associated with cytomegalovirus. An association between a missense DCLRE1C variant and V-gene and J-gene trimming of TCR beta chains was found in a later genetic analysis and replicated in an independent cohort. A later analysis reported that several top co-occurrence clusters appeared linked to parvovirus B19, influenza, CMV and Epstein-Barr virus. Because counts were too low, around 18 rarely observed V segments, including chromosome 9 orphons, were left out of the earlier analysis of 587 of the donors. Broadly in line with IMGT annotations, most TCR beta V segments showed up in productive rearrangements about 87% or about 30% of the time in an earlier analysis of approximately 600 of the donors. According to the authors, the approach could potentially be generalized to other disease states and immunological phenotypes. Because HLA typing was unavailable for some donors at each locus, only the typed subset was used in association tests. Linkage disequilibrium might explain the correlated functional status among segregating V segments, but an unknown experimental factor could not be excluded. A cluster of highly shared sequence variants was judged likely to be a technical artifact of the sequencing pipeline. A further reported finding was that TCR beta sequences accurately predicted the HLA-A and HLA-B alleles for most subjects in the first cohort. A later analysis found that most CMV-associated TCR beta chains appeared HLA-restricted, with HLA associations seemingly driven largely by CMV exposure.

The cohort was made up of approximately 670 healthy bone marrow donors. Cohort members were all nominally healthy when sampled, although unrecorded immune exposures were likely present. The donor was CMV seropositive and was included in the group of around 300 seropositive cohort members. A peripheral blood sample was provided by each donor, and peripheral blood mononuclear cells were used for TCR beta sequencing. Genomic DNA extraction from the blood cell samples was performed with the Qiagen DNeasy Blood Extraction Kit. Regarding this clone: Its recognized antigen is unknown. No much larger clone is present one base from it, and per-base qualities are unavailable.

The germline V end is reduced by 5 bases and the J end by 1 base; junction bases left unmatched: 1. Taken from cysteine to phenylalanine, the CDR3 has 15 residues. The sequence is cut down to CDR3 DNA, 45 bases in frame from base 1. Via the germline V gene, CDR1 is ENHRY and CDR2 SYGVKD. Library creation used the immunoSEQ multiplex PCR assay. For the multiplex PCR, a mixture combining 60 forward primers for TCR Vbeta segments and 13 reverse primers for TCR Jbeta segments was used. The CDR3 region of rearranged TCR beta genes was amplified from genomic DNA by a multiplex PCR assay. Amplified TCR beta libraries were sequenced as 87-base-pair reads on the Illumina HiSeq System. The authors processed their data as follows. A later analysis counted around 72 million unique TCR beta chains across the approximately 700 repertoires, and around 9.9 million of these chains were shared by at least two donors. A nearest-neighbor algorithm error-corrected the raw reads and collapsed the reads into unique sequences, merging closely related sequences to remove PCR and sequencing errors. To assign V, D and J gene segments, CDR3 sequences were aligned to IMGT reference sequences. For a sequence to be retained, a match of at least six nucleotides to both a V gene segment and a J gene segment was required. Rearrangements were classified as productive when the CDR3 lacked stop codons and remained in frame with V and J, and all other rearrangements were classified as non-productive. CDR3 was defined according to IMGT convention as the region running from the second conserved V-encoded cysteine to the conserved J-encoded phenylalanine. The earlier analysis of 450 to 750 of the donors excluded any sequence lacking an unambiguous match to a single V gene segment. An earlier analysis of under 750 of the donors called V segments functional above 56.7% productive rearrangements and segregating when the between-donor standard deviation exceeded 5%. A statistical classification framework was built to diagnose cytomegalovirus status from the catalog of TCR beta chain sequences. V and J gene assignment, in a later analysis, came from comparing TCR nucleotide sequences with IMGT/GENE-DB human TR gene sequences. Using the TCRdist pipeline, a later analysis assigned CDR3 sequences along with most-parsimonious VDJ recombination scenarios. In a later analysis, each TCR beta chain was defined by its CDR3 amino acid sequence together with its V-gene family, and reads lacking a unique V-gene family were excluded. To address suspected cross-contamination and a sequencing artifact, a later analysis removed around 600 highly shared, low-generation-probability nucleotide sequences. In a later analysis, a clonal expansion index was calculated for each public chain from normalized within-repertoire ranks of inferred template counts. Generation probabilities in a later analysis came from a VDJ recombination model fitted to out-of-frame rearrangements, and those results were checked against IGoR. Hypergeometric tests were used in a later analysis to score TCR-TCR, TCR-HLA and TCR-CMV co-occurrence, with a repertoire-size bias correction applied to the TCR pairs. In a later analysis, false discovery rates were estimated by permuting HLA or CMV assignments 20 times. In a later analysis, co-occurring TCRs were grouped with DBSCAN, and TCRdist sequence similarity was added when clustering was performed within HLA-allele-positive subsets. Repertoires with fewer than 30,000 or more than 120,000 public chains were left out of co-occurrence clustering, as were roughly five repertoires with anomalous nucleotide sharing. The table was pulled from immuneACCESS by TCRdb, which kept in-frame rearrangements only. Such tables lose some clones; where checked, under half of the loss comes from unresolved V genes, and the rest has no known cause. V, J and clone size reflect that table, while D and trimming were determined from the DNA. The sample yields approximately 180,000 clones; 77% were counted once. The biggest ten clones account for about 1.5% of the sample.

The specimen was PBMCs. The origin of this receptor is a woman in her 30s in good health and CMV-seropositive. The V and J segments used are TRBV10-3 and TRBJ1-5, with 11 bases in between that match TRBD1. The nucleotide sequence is TGTGCCATCAGTAGGGACAGGGGGAGCAATCAGCCCCAGCATTTT. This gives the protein CAISRDRGSNQPQHF.